Below, 32 T cell receptor beta chains from the same sample are listed, as sequenced in a study of shared clonotypes between healthy human individuals. CD45RO-negative cells were positively selected for CCR7, leaving out terminally differentiated effector memory CD45RA+ cells. The table came from immunoSEQ multiplex PCR; TCRdb's copy has only in-frame clones and leaves some out. The sample records about 870,000 clones, 80% to 95% being singletons. The material sequenced was naive CD8+ T cells sorted from blood. The receptors were gathered from a man aged 25-45 years in good health.

This chain uses TRBV19 with TRBJ1-2; D not certain. This CDR3 comprises 14 residues. Germline-derived CDR1 and CDR2 are LNHDA and SQIVND (reference sequence). Trimming left V 9 bases short and J 4 bases short, with 18 bases between. Written as DNA, the CDR3 is TGTGCCAGGGAAAGACCGCCCCTTGGCTATGGCTACACCTTC. Encoded protein: CARERPPLGYGYTF.

J is TRBJ2-7 and V is TRBV27; perhaps TRBD2 as D (6 bases). This CDR3 has 14 residues. The V end was cut by 5 bases, the J end by 2 bases, with 13 bases between. Germline V gene sequence: CDR1 MNHEY, CDR2 SMNVEV (reference sequence). The CDR3 nucleotides are TGTGCCAGCAGTGACCGGGACTGGACCTACGAGCAGTACTTC. Encoded protein: CASSDRDWTYEQYF.

The J gene is TRBJ2-1, the V gene TRBV4-1, with D possibly called TRBD1 or TRBD2 (5 bases each). Germline CDR1 and CDR2: MGHRA and YSYEKL. The germline V and J ends were trimmed by 8 bases and 0 bases, with 14 bases remaining between them. The CDR3 length is 15 residues. The CDR3 coding sequence is TGCGCCAGCGGGACCGGGTCGAGCTCCTACAATGAGCAGTTCTTC. This codes for CASGTGSSSYNEQFF.

The chain joins TRBV10-3 to TRBJ2-7; D is uncertain. The germline V gene encodes CDR1 ENHRY and CDR2 SYGVKD. This CDR3 is built from 13 residues. V dropped 3 bases and J dropped 1 base, with 7 bases sitting between them. The CDR3 spells CAISDPGSYEQYF. CDR3 coding DNA: TGTGCCATCAGTGACCCCGGGTCCTACGAGCAGTACTTC.

The rearrangement uses TRBV29-1 and TRBJ2-7; the D gene is possibly TRBD2 (7 bases). Germline assignment: CDR1 SQVTM and CDR2 ANQGSEA. V was cut by 1 base and J by 2 bases, with 18 bases left in between. This CDR3 contains 16 residues. CDR3 in amino acids: CSVEGDRQGTTYEQYF. CDR3 nucleotide sequence: TGCAGCGTTGAAGGAGACCGTCAGGGGACTACCTACGAGCAGTACTTC.

There are a few counts of this clone. This chain uses TRBV27 with TRBJ1-2, with 8 bases fitting TRBD1. After removal of 10 bases from V and 8 bases from J, the junction contained 9 bases not matched to a gene. The CDR3 is 12 amino acids. The germline V gene has CDR1 MNHEY and CDR2 SMNVEV (reference sequence). In DNA, the CDR3 is TGTGCCACCCAGGACAGGGACCGAGGCTACACCTTC. Translated: CATQDRDRGYTF.

The gene calls are TRBV5-5 and TRBJ2-3, with TRBD2 identical over 11 bases. This CDR3 is 16 amino acids long. Germline CDR1 SGHKS, CDR2 YYEKEE (reference sequence). V was clipped by 4 bases and J by 3 bases; unmatched bases: 7. The CDR3, as DNA: TGTGCCAGCAGCCGCGGGCTAGCGGGAGGTACAGATACGCAGTATTTT. This codes for CASSRGLAGGTDTQYF.

This clone was picked up one time. The chain joins TRBV19 to TRBJ2-1, with TRBD1 matching over 7 bases. V gave up 4 bases and J gave up 5 bases; unmatched junction bases: 11. The CDR3 sequence is 16 residues long. Germline assignment: CDR1 LNHDA and CDR2 SQIVND (reference sequence). DNA of the CDR3: TGTGCCAGTAGTAAGACAGGGATAACCACACACAATGAGCAGTTCTTC. This codes for CASSKTGITTHNEQFF. Full variable domain (outside the CDR3, taken from reference TRBV19 and TRBJ2-1): DGGITQSPKYLFRKEGQNVTLSCEQNLNHDAMYWYRQDPGQGLRLIYYSQIVNDFQKGDIAEGYSVSREKKESFPLTVTSAQKNPTAFYLCASSKTGITTHNEQFFGPGTRLTVL.

This clone was seen only once. The chain has TRBV4-1 and TRBJ1-2; D is perhaps TRBD1 (6 bases). The CDR3 length is 15 residues. Germline CDR1 MGHRA, CDR2 YSYEKL. The V and J ends lost 1 base and 5 bases respectively, with 14 bases between them. The CDR3 region has the DNA TGCGCCAGCAGCCAAGGGGTTACAGGGAGATATGGCTACACCTTC. Amino acid sequence: CASSQGVTGRYGYTF.

The chain links TRBV7-9 to TRBJ2-4; D is ambiguous. This CDR3 has 14 amino acids. Germline CDR1 is SEHNR and CDR2 is FQNEAQ (reference sequence). Trimming removed 5 bases at V and 1 base at J, with 9 bases between. CDR3 residues: CASSPDGAKNIQYF. The CDR3 bases are TGTGCCAGCAGCCCCGACGGGGCCAAAAACATTCAGTACTTC.

The chain couples TRBV5-1 to TRBJ2-2; 8 bases line up with TRBD2. Germline CDR1 is SGHRS and CDR2 is YFSETQ. CDR3 length: 18 amino acids. Germline trimming cut 2 bases from V and 3 bases from J; bases unmatched to any gene: 12. CDR3 protein: CASSLRASGSLDTGELFF. The CDR3, as DNA: TGCGCCAGCAGCTTACGGGCCAGCGGGAGTTTGGACACCGGGGAGCTGTTTTTT.

The chain uses TRBV7-2 and TRBJ2-7, with no clear D. The CDR3 contains 13 residues. Trimming stripped 8 bases from V and 2 bases from J, with 13 bases between. Germline lookup yields CDR1 SGHTA and CDR2 FQGNSA. For the CDR3, the DNA is TGTGCCAGCGAGAAGGTGGGGACCTACGAGCAGTACTTC. This encodes CASEKVGTYEQYF.

This clone was counted between two and nine times. The rearrangement uses TRBV6-5 and TRBJ1-1; maybe TRBD1 (6 bases). Germline-derived CDR1 and CDR2 are MNHEY and SVGAGI. The CDR3 is 13 residues long. The germline V and J ends were trimmed by 6 bases and 4 bases, with 12 bases remaining between them. CDR3 sequence: CASSQQGLTEAFF. The CDR3 DNA reads as TGTGCCAGCAGCCAACAGGGTCTCACTGAAGCTTTCTTT.

This chain connects TRBV6-1 to TRBJ1-2; D unclear. V gave up 1 base and J gave up 7 bases, with 13 bases separating them. The CDR3 runs to 14 residues. CDR1 and CDR2 (germline): MNHNS, SASEGT. DNA of the CDR3: TGTGCCAGCAGTGAAGGGACGCCTACGGGTGGCTACACCTTC. This codes for CASSEGTPTGGYTF.

The chain carries TRBV6-1 and TRBJ2-7; D possibly uses TRBD1 or TRBD2 (5 bases each). In germline, CDR1 is MNHNS, CDR2 SASEGT. The length of the CDR3 is 14 residues. Trimming shortened V by 8 bases and J by 0 bases, and 14 bases separated the two germline ends. CDR3 region: CASVRDPTSYEQYF. The CDR3 coding sequence is TGTGCCAGCGTCCGGGACCCGACCTCCTACGAGCAGTACTTC.

V is TRBV27 and J is TRBJ2-7; TRBD2 matches at 7 bases. Germline CDR1 and CDR2: MNHEY and SMNVEV (reference sequence). Germline trimming cut 5 bases from V and 5 bases from J; bases unmatched to any gene: 9. There are 14 residues in the CDR3. As DNA, the CDR3 is TGTGCCAGCAGTCCCCGGACTAGTTTTGACGAGCAGTACTTC. Protein product: CASSPRTSFDEQYF.

The chain combines TRBV10-2 with TRBJ2-7; the D gene is possibly TRBD2 (5 bases). This CDR3 comprises 15 residues. The germline gives CDR1 WSHSY, CDR2 SAAADI. V was clipped by 2 bases and J by 1 base, with 12 bases between them. CDR3 sequence (DNA): TGCGCCAGCAGTGAGATCGGGGAGCCATCCTACGAGCAGTACTTC. It yields the protein CASSEIGEPSYEQYF.

J is TRBJ1-1 and V is TRBV14; D may be TRBD1 (5 bases). Deletions cut 1 base from V and 4 bases from J, with 13 bases between. CDR3 length: 15 amino acids. The germline gives CDR1 SGHDN, CDR2 FVKESK. As DNA, the CDR3 is TGTGCCAGCAGCCAAGTTTCGGGACGATTCACTGAAGCTTTCTTT. Its translation: CASSQVSGRFTEAFF.

The rearrangement joins TRBV29-1 to TRBJ2-1, with TRBD1 identical over 7 bases. Trimming cost V 5 bases and J 6 bases; bases outside gene matches: 10. The CDR3 length is 14 residues. CDR1 SQVTM and CDR2 ANQGSEA come from the germline V gene. CDR3 sequence: CSVSGTVTSNEQFF. The CDR3 DNA reads as TGCAGCGTTTCCGGGACAGTTACATCCAATGAGCAGTTCTTC.

The gene calls are TRBV25-1 and TRBJ2-1; TRBD2 aligns across 7 bases. Germline V gene lookup returns CDR1 MGHDK and CDR2 SYGVNS. The CDR3 is 15 amino acids. The V segment lost 3 bases and the J segment 8 bases; nucleotides outside the gene matches: 10. In DNA, the CDR3 is TGTGCCAGCAGTGATTGGGAGGGCCATACGGATGAGCAGTTCTTC. This gives the protein CASSDWEGHTDEQFF.

The chain links TRBV28 to TRBJ2-3; 9 bases fit TRBD2. Trimming removed 5 bases from V and 0 bases from J; junction bases left unmatched: 12. In germline, CDR1 is MDHEN, CDR2 SYDVKM. The CDR3 consists of 18 residues. The CDR3 sequence: CASSPSGKTIPSTDTQYF. For the CDR3, the DNA is TGTGCCAGCAGTCCTAGCGGGAAGACAATCCCTAGCACAGATACGCAGTATTTT.

The rearrangement uses TRBV11-1 and TRBJ2-7; 9 bases are shared with TRBD2. The CDR3 runs 16 residues. V was clipped by 1 base and J by 1 base; unmatched bases: 5. CDR1 and CDR2 (germline): SGHAT, FQDESV (reference sequence). CDR3 coding DNA: TGTGCCAGCAGCTTAGTAACTAGCGGGCCTTCCTACGAGCAGTACTTC. It yields the protein CASSLVTSGPSYEQYF.

About this clone itself: This may arise from a read error, as a much more abundant clone is one base away. The chain carries TRBV11-2 and TRBJ2-2, with no clear D. V lost 7 bases and J 1 base, leaving 4 bases between the germline ends. Germline CDR1 reads SGHAT; CDR2 reads FQNNGV. The CDR3 is 12 amino acids. The chain's CDR3 is CASTENTGELFF. CDR3 bases: TGTGCCAGCACCGAGAACACCGGGGAGCTGTTTTTT.

The V and J genes are TRBV7-2 and TRBJ2-3; D is ambiguous. Trimming cost V 4 bases and J 4 bases, with 18 bases left between them. Germline-derived CDR1 and CDR2 are SGHTA and FQGNSA. CDR3 length: 16 amino acids. The CDR3 loop is CASSSARLRVADTQYF. Here the CDR3 DNA reads TGTGCCAGCAGCTCTGCGCGGTTAAGGGTTGCAGATACGCAGTATTTT.

V is TRBV27 and J is TRBJ1-1; TRBD1 matches at 7 bases. The CDR3 is 16 amino acids. Germline-derived CDR1 and CDR2 are MNHEY and SMNVEV (reference sequence). The ends lost 5 bases at V and 0 bases at J; junction bases unmatched: 9. CDR3 sequence reads: CASSQFFDRVNTEAFF. In DNA, the CDR3 is TGTGCCAGCAGTCAGTTTTTTGACAGGGTGAACACTGAAGCTTTCTTT.

The rearrangement uses TRBV4-1 and TRBJ2-1; 7 nucleotides align to TRBD2. The V gene end was trimmed by 0 bases and the J gene end by 4 bases; junction bases not matched to a gene: 9. The CDR3 is made up of 17 amino acids. Germline-derived CDR1 and CDR2 are MGHRA and YSYEKL. The CDR3 nucleotides read TGCGCCAGCAGCCAAGAGCTACGGACTAGGTATTACAATGAGCAGTTCTTC. Translated: CASSQELRTRYYNEQFF.

The genes are TRBV9 and TRBJ1-2, with 9 nucleotides matching TRBD1. The CDR3 extends over 15 amino acids. Germline CDR1 is SGDLS and CDR2 is YYNGEE. The ends lost 3 bases at V and 3 bases at J; junction bases unmatched: 6. CDR3 protein: CASSDHGTGYYGYTF. In DNA, the CDR3 is TGTGCCAGCAGCGATCACGGGACAGGGTACTATGGCTACACCTTC.

This clone turned up a few times. This rearrangement joins TRBV7-9 to TRBJ2-7; TRBD1 aligns across 7 bases. V shed 2 bases, J shed 6 bases, and the junction held 4 bases outside the gene matches. Germline-derived CDR1 and CDR2 are SEHNR and FQNEAQ (reference sequence). This CDR3 contains 13 residues. The CDR3 region is CASSLSNRGEQYF. The CDR3 bases are TGTGCCAGCAGCTTAAGTAACAGGGGCGAGCAGTACTTC.

This sequence joins TRBV2 and TRBJ1-2; D perhaps matches TRBD1 (5 bases). Between the trimmed V and J ends, which lost 7 bases and 3 bases, there was a span of 18 bases. From germline, CDR1 is SNHLY and CDR2 FYNNEI. The CDR3 is 15 amino acids. The DNA for the CDR3 is TGTGCCAGCAAAAGTCAGGGCAAACGTTACTATGGCTACACCTTC. It specifies CASKSQGKRYYGYTF.

V gene TRBV7-8 combines with J gene TRBJ2-7, with 7 bases fitting TRBD2. V shed 0 bases and J 2 bases; nucleotides not matched to a gene: 13. Germline CDR1 is SGHVS and CDR2 is FQNEAQ. The CDR3 spans 18 residues. CDR3 residues: CASSLALTGGEKTYEQYF. CDR3 in DNA: TGTGCCAGCAGCTTAGCCCTAACGGGGGGAGAAAAGACCTACGAGCAGTACTTC.

The chain couples TRBV10-1 to TRBJ2-3, with unresolved D. CDR1 and CDR2 (germline): WNHNN, SYGVQD (reference sequence). The CDR3 is 13 residues long. V shed 5 bases and J shed 2 bases, with 8 bases lying between them. In DNA, the CDR3 is TGCGCCAGCAGTAGGCTGGTCACAGATACGCAGTATTTT. Protein: CASSRLVTDTQYF.

The chain employs TRBV15 and TRBJ1-3; D possibly corresponds to TRBD1 (5 bases). Germline CDR1 is LNHNV and CDR2 is YYDKDF (reference sequence). The length of the CDR3 is 15 residues. The V end was cut by 3 bases, the J end by 4 bases, with 13 bases between. The CDR3 protein is CATSRGPGRGNTIYF. DNA for the CDR3: TGTGCCACCAGCAGGGGACCGGGTCGAGGAAACACCATATATTTT.